The rows below give T cell receptor beta chains drawn from one sample of a study of T cell repertoires in cytomegalovirus infection. Each CDR3 protein gets one entry after TCRdb re-called the reads with MiXCR. There are around 330,000 distinct CDR3 sequences in the sample; roughly a sixth occur only once, and 12% lies in the top ten. Sample: PBMCs. These receptors were taken from a human donor in good health (CMV status not recorded). Some clones in this sample may be carry-over from other donors' samples. The CDR3 runs from the conserved cysteine through the conserved F or W. The D gene is left open where the match is weak. Size values are once, few and many counts, or a class for expanded clones, and some rows have none.

D gene: TRBD2; V gene: TRBV6-1; J gene: TRBJ2-5; clone size: few; CDR3 protein: CASGFGAGVRETQYF; CDR3 DNA: TGTGCCAGCGGTTTTGGAGCGGGGGTCCGGGAGACCCAGTACTTC
D gene: TRBD1; V gene: TRBV7-8; J gene: TRBJ1-5; clone size: many; CDR3 protein: CASSLVARTGSNQPQHF; CDR3 DNA: TGTGCCAGCAGCTTAGTTGCCCGGACAGGTAGCAATCAGCCCCAGCATTTT
D gene: NA; V gene: TRBV4-2; J gene: TRBJ2-5; clone size: few; CDR3 protein: CASSQDESGETQYF; CDR3 DNA: TGTGCCAGCAGCCAAGACGAAAGCGGGGAGACCCAGTACTTC
D gene: NA; V gene: TRBV27; J gene: TRBJ2-7; clone size: few; CDR3 protein: CASSLEDGAVGEQYF; CDR3 DNA: TGTGCCAGCAGTTTGGAGGATGGAGCGGTTGGAGAGCAGTACTTC
D gene: NA; V gene: TRBV7-3; J gene: TRBJ2-1; clone size: few; CDR3 protein: CASSSETIHNEQFF; CDR3 DNA: TGTGCCAGCAGCTCAGAGACTATTCACAATGAGCAGTTCTTC
D gene: NA; V gene: TRBV10-3; J gene: TRBJ2-1; clone size: many; CDR3 protein: CAISGSSQGGRFYNEQFF; CDR3 DNA: TGTGCCATCAGTGGGAGCTCGCAGGGGGGGCGCTTTTACAATGAGCAGTTCTTC
D gene: TRBD2; V gene: TRBV2; J gene: TRBJ2-7; clone size: few; CDR3 protein: CASSGAGGLQEQYF; CDR3 DNA: TGTGCCAGCAGTGGGGCGGGGGGACTTCAGGAGCAGTACTTC
D gene: NA; V gene: TRBV23-1; J gene: TRBJ2-6; clone size: few; CDR3 protein: CASSHRDTSRGANVLTF; CDR3 DNA: TGCGCCAGCAGTCATCGGGACACCTCGAGGGGGGCCAACGTCCTGACTTTC
D gene: TRBD1; V gene: TRBV7-2; J gene: TRBJ2-2; clone size: NA; CDR3 protein: CASRRQGAPGELFF; CDR3 DNA: TGTGCCAGCAGACGACAGGGGGCGCCCGGGGAGCTGTTTTTT
D gene: TRBD1; V gene: TRBV7-2; J gene: TRBJ1-5; clone size: many; CDR3 protein: CASSPQGGSNQPQHF; CDR3 DNA: TGTGCCAGCAGCCCGCAGGGGGGAAGCAATCAGCCCCAGCATTTT
D gene: NA; V gene: TRBV6-6; J gene: TRBJ1-6; clone size: NA; CDR3 protein: CASSQGDLQVGALHF; CDR3 DNA: TGTGCCAGCAGTCAAGGGGACCTTCAAGTAGGGGCCCTCCACTTT
D gene: TRBD1; V gene: TRBV7-2; J gene: TRBJ1-2; clone size: few; CDR3 protein: CASSRWDSKINYGYTF; CDR3 DNA: TGTGCCAGCAGCCGGTGGGACAGTAAAATTAACTATGGCTACACCTTC
D gene: NA; V gene: TRBV5-1; J gene: TRBJ2-7; clone size: NA; CDR3 protein: CASSLGLAPRGTYEQYF; CDR3 DNA: TGCGCCAGCAGCTTGGGATTAGCCCCCCGGGGCACCTACGAGCAGTACTTC
D gene: NA; V gene: TRBV7-2; J gene: TRBJ1-2; clone size: many; CDR3 protein: CASSLGGGGAPLGYTF; CDR3 DNA: TGTGCCAGCAGCTTGGGCGGGGGGGGCGCCCCTCTTGGCTACACCTTC
D gene: NA; V gene: TRBV9; J gene: TRBJ1-1; clone size: NA; CDR3 protein: CASSVGVSARMNTEAFF; CDR3 DNA: TGTGCCAGCAGCGTAGGAGTTTCTGCACGGATGAACACTGAAGCTTTCTTT
D gene: TRBD2; V gene: TRBV4-3; J gene: TRBJ2-1; clone size: few; CDR3 protein: CASSQGSAGGGYEQFF; CDR3 DNA: TGCGCCAGCAGCCAGGGATCAGCGGGGGGGGGCTATGAGCAGTTCTTC
D gene: NA; V gene: TRBV28; J gene: TRBJ1-3; clone size: few; CDR3 protein: CASSYAKSSSGNTIYF; CDR3 DNA: TGTGCCAGCAGCTATGCTAAATCGAGCTCTGGAAACACCATATATTTT
D gene: NA; V gene: TRBV2; J gene: TRBJ2-7; clone size: NA; CDR3 protein: CASLKERVTYEQYF; CDR3 DNA: TGTGCCAGCTTAAAGGAGCGGGTAACCTACGAGCAGTACTTC
D gene: NA; V gene: TRBV29-1; J gene: TRBJ1-2; clone size: NA; CDR3 protein: CSVPGPLNGYTF; CDR3 DNA: TGCAGCGTTCCGGGCCCCTTGAACGGCTACACCTTC
D gene: NA; V gene: TRBV7-9; J gene: TRBJ2-2; clone size: NA; CDR3 protein: CASSLLGGTGELFF; CDR3 DNA: TGTGCCAGCAGCTTACTGGGGGGCACCGGGGAGCTGTTTTTT
D gene: NA; V gene: TRBV18; J gene: TRBJ1-5; clone size: few; CDR3 protein: CASSPLGDEGNQPQHF; CDR3 DNA: TGTGCCAGCTCACCACTTGGAGACGAGGGCAATCAGCCCCAGCATTTT
D gene: TRBD1; V gene: TRBV6-5; J gene: TRBJ2-7; clone size: NA; CDR3 protein: CASSQDRAYEQYF; CDR3 DNA: TGTGCCAGCAGTCAAGACAGGGCGTACGAGCAGTACTTC
D gene: NA; V gene: TRBV6-5; J gene: TRBJ2-1; clone size: few; CDR3 protein: CASTRGGGPNEQFF; CDR3 DNA: TGTGCCAGCACCCGTGGGGGGGGGCCTAATGAGCAGTTCTTC